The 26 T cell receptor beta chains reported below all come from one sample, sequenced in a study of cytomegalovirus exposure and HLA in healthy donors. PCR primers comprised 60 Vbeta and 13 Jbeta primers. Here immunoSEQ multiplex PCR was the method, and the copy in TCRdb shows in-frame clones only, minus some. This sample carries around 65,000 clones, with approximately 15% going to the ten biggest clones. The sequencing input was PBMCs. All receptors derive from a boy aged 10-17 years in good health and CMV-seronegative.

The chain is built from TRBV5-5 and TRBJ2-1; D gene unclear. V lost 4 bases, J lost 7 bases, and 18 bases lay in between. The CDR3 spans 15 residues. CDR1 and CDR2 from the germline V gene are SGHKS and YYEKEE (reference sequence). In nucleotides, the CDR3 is TGTGCCAGCAGCCCCTTGTTGTCAGCGAGGAATGAGCAGTTCTTC. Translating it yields CASSPLLSARNEQFF. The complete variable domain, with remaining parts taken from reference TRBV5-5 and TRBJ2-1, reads DAGVTQSPTHLIKTRGQQVTLRCSPISGHKSVSWYQQVLGQGPQFIFQYYEKEERGRGNFPDRFSARQFPNYSSELNVNALLLGDSALYLCASSPLLSARNEQFFGPGTRLTVL.

This chain's CDR3 is CASSLVQGTEYTDTQYF. The CDR3 bases are TGTGCCAGCAGCTTAGTACAAGGGACAGAATACACAGATACGCAGTATTTT. The chain uses TRBV13 and TRBJ2-3; 7 positions agree with TRBD1. CDR1 and CDR2 (germline): PRHDT, FYEKMQ (reference sequence). This CDR3 is 17 amino acids long. The V and J ends lost 1 base and 2 bases, in that order; junction bases with no gene match: 9. Based on the CDR3 plus reference TRBV13 and TRBJ2-3, the full variable domain is AAGVIQSPRHLIKEKRETATLKCYPIPRHDTVYWYQQGPGQDPQFLISFYEKMQSDKGSIPDRFSAQQFSDYHSELNMSSLELGDSALYFCASSLVQGTEYTDTQYFGPGTRLTVL.

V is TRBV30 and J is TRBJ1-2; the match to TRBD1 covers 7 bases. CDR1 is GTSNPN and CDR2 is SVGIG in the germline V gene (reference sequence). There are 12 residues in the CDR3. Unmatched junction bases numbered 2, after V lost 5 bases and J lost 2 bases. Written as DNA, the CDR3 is TGTGCCTGGCCGACAGGGAACTATGGCTACACCTTC. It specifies CAWPTGNYGYTF. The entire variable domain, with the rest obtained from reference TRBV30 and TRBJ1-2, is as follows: SQTIHQWPATLVQPVGSPLSLECTVEGTSNPNLYWYRQAAGRGLQLLFYSVGIGQISSEVPQNLSASRPQDRQFILSSKKLLLSDSGFYLCAWPTGNYGYTFGSGTRLTVV.

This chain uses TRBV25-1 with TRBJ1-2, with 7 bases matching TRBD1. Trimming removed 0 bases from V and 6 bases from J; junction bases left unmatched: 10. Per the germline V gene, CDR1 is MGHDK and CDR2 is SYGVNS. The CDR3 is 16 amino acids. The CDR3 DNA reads TGTGCCAGCAGTGAATATGAAGGCAGGGGGGACGATGGCTACACCTTC. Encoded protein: CASSEYEGRGDDGYTF.

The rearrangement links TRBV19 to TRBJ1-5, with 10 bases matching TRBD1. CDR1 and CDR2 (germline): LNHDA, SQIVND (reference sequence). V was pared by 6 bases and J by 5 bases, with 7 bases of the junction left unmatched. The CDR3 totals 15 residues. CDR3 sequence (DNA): TGTGCCAGTAGAGTGTCCGGGACAGGGGATCAGCCCCAGCATTTT. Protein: CASRVSGTGDQPQHF.

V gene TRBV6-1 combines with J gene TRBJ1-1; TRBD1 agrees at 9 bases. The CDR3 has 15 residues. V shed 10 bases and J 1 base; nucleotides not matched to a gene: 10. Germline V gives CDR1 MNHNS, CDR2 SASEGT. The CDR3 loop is CATGTGSYRNTEAFF. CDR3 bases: TGTGCCACCGGGACAGGGTCTTATCGGAACACTGAAGCTTTCTTT.

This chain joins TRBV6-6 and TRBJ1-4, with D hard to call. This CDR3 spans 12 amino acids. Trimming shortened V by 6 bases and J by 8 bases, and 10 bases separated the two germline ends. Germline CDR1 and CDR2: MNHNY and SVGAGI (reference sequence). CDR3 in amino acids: CASRQDSEKLFF. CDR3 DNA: TGTGCCAGCAGGCAAGACTCAGAAAAACTGTTTTTT.

In nucleotides, the CDR3 is TGTGCCAGCAGTTGGCAGGGGGGACCCTACGAGCAGTACTTC. Protein product: CASSWQGGPYEQYF. This chain joins TRBV27 and TRBJ2-7, with D tentatively TRBD1 (7 bases). The CDR3 loop spans 14 amino acids. Germline lookup yields CDR1 MNHEY and CDR2 SMNVEV (reference sequence). Deletions cut 4 bases from V and 2 bases from J, with 12 bases between.

The CDR3 bases are TGCGCCAGCAGCCCGAGACACAACACAGATACGCAGTATTTT. Its protein product is CASSPRHNTDTQYF. The V and J genes are TRBV5-1 and TRBJ2-3; the D is unclear. Deletions cut 4 bases from V and 2 bases from J, with 11 bases between. CDR3 size: 14 residues. Germline V lookup: CDR1 SGHRS, CDR2 YFSETQ.

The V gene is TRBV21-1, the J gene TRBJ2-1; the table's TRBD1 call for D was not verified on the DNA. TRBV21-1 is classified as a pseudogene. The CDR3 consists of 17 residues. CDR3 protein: CASSFVEGRGPHHEQFF. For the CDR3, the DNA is TGTGCCAGCAGCTTCGTCGAAGGCAGGGGACCTCATCATGAGCAGTTCTTC.

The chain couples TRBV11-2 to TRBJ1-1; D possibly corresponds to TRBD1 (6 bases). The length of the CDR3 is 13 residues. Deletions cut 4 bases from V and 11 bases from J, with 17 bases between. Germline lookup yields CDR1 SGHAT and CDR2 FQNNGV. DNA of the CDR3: TGTGCCAGCAGCTCATCGGGGGGCGCGTCTGCTTTCTTT. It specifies CASSSSGGASAFF.

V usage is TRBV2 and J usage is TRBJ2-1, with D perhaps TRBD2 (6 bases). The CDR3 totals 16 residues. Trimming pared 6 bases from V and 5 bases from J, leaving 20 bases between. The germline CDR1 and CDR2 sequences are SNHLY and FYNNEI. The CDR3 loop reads CASRRPGARGDNEQFF. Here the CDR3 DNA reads TGTGCCAGCAGGAGACCGGGAGCCCGTGGCGACAATGAGCAGTTCTTC.

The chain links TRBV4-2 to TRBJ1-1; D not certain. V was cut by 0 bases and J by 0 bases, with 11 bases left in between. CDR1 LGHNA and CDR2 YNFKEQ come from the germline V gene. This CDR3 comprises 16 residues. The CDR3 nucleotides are TGTGCCAGCAGCCAAGATACACCAGGCATGAACACTGAAGCTTTCTTT. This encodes CASSQDTPGMNTEAFF.

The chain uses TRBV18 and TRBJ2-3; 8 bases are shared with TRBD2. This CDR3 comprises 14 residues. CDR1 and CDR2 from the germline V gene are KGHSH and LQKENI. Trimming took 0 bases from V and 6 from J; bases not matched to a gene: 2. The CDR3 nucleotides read TGTGCCAGCTCACCACCGCCGGGAGGGGATACGCAGTATTTT. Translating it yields CASSPPPGGDTQYF.

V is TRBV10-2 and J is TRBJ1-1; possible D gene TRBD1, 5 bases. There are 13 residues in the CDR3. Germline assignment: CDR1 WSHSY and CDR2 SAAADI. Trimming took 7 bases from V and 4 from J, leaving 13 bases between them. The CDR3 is CASKIGQGTEAFF. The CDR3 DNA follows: TGCGCCAGCAAGATCGGACAAGGCACTGAAGCTTTCTTT.

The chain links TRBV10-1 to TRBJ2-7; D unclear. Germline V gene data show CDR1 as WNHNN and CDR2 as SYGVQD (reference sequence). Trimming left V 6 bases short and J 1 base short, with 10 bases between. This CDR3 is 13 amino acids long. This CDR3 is CASSPTYSYEQYF. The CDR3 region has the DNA TGCGCCAGCAGCCCCACCTATTCCTACGAGCAGTACTTC.

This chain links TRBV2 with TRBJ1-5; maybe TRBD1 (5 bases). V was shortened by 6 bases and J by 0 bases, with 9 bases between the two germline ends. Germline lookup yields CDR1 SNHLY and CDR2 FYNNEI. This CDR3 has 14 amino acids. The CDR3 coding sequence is TGTGCCAGCAGCGGGGGGGATAGCAATCAGCCCCAGCATTTT. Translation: CASSGGDSNQPQHF.

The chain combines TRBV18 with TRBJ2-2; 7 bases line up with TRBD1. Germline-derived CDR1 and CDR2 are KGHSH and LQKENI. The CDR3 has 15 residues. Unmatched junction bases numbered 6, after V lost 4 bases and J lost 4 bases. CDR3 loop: CASSQGAGSTGELFF. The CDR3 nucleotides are TGTGCCAGCTCACAGGGGGCTGGTAGCACCGGGGAGCTGTTTTTT.

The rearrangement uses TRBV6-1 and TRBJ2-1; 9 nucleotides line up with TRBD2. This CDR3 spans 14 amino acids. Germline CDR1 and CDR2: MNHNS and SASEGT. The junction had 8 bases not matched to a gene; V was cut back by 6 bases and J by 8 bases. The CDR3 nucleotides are TGTGCCAGCAGGACCGGGACTAGCTCAGATGAGCAGTTCTTC. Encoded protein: CASRTGTSSDEQFF.

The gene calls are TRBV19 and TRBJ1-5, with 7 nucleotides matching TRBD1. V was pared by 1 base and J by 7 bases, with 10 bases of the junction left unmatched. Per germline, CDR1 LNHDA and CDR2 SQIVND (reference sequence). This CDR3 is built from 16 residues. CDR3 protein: CASSIVLGGGGQPQHF. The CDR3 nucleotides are TGTGCCAGTAGTATAGTACTCGGAGGGGGCGGGCAGCCCCAGCATTTT.

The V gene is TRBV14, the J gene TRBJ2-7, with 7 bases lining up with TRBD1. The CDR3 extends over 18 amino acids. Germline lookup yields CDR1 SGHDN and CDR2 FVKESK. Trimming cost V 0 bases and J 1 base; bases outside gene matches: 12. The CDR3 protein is CASSQDIRQGVGSYEQYF. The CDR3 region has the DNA TGTGCCAGCAGCCAAGATATCCGTCAGGGGGTAGGGTCCTACGAGCAGTACTTC.

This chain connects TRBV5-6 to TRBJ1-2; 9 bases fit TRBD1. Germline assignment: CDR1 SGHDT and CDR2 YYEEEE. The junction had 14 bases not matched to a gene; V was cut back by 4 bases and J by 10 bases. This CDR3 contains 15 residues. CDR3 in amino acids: CASSPFDRGAPIYTF. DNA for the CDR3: TGTGCCAGCAGCCCCTTCGACAGGGGGGCCCCTATCTACACCTTC.

CDR3 in DNA: TGTGCCATCAGTGTCCGAGACAGGGGGAATGCCGGGGAGCTGTTTTTT. It codes for CAISVRDRGNAGELFF. The genes are TRBV10-3 and TRBJ2-2; 9 nucleotides agree with TRBD1. Germline CDR1 reads ENHRY; CDR2 reads SYGVKD. The V and J ends lost 4 bases and 6 bases, in that order; junction bases with no gene match: 9. The CDR3 extends over 16 amino acids.

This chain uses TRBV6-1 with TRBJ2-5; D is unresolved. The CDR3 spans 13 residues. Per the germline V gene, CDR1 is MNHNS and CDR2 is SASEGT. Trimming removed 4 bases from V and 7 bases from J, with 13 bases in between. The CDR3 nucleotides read TGTGCCAGCAGTGCGGCAACAGTTGGGACCCAGTACTTC. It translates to CASSAATVGTQYF.

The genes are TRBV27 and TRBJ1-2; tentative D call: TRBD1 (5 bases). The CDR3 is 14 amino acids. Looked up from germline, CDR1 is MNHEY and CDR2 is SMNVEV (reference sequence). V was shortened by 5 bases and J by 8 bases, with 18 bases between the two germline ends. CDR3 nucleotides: TGTGCCAGCAGTGGGGGGAGTGGAGGAGTAGGCTACACCTTC. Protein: CASSGGSGGVGYTF.

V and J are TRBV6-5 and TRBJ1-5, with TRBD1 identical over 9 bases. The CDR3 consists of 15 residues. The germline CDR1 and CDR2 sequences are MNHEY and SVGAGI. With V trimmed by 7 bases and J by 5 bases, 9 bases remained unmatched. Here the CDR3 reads CASKTQGAGDQPQHF. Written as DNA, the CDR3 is TGTGCCAGCAAAACACAGGGGGCTGGGGATCAGCCCCAGCATTTT.